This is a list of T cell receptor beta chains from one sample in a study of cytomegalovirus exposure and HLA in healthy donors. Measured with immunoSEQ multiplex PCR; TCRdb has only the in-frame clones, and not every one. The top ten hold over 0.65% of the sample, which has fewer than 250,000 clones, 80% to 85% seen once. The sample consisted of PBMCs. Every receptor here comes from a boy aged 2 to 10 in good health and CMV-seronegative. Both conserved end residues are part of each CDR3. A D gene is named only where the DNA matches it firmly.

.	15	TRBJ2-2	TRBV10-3	TGTGCCATGGCCCCTAGTAGTCGGAATACCGGGGAGCTGTTTTTT	CAMAPSSRNTGELFF
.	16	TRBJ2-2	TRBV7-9	TGTTCCAGCAGTTTCGGCACAGGCTGGGGCACCGGGGAGCTGTTTTTT	CSSSFGTGWGTGELFF
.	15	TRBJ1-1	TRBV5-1	TGCGCCAGCAGCTCCGACACGGCGGGAGTGACTGAAGCTTTCTTT	CASSSDTAGVTEAFF
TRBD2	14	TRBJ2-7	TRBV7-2	TGTGCCAGCAGCTTAGCGGGAGGGGTCTACGAGCAGTACTTC	CASSLAGGVYEQYF
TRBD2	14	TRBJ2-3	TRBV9	TGTGCCAGCAGGGCGGGGGGCCAACGGGATACGCAGTATTTT	CASRAGGQRDTQYF
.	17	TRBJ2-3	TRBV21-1	TGTGCCAGCAGCAAAGGATTTTCAAGACTGCGGCGGGATACGCAGTATTTT	CASSKGFSRLRRDTQYF
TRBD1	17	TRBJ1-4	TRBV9	TGTGCCAGCAGCGTATCGACAGGGGATGCAACTAATGAAAAACTGTTTTTT	CASSVSTGDATNEKLFF
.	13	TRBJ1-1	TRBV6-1	TGTGCCAGCACCGAGGGAGACGAGACTGAAGCTTTCTTT	CASTEGDETEAFF
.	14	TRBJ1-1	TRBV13	TGTGCCAGCAGCCGTCAGCGGTTGAACACTGAAGCTTTCTTT	CASSRQRLNTEAFF
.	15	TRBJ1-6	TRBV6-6	TGTGCCACTTCCACGGGGGACGGCTATAATTCACCCCTCCACTTT	CATSTGDGYNSPLHF
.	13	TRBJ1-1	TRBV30	TGTGCCTGGAGGGCAACAGTGAACACTGAAGCTTTCTTT	CAWRATVNTEAFF
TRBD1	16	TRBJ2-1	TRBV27	TGTGCCAGCAGTTTATCTGCAGGGGGCGCGTACAATGAGCAGTTCTTC	CASSLSAGGAYNEQFF